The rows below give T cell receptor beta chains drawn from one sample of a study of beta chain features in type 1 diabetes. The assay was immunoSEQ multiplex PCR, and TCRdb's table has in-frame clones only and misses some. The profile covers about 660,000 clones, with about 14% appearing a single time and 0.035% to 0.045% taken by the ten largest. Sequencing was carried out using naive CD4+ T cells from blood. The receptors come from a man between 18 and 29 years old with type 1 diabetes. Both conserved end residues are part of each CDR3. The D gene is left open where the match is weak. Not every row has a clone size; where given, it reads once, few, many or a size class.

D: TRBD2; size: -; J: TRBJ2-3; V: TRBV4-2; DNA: TGTGCCAGCAGCCAAGTGCCTAGCGGCTACCCAGGCACAGATACGCAGTATTTT; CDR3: CASSQVPSGYPGTDTQYF
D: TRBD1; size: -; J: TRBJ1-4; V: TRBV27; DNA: TGTGCCAGCTCTTGGGACAGGGGTGAAAAACTGTTTTTT; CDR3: CASSWDRGEKLFF
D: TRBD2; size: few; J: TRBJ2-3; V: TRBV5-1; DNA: TGCGCCAGCAGCTTGATGCGGGGGGGCACAGATACGCAGTATTTT; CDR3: CASSLMRGGTDTQYF
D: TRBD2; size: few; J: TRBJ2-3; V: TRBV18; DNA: TGTGCCAGCTCACGAATTGCCGGGACTAGCGGGAGCACGGATACGCAGTATTTT; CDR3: CASSRIAGTSGSTDTQYF
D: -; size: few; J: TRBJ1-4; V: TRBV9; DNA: TGTGCCAGCAGCCCTAGGGGAAATGGGGCAGAAAAACTGTTTTTT; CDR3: CASSPRGNGAEKLFF
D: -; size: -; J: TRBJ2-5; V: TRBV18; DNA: TGTGCCAGCTCAGACCAAGAGACCCAGTACTTC; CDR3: CASSDQETQYF
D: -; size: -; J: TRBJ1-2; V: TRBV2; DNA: TGTGCCAGCACTAGGGTAGGGACGACTAACTATGGCTACACCTTC; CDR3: CASTRVGTTNYGYTF
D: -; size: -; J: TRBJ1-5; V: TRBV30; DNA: TGTGCCTGGAGTCGCAGGCGGGGGACACTTCAGCCCCAGCATTTT; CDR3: CAWSRRRGTLQPQHF
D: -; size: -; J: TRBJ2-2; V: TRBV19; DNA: TGTGCCAGTAGTACGGACACCGGGGAGCTGTTTTTT; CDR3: CASSTDTGELFF
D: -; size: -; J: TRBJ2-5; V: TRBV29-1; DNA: TGCAGCGCAACTTCGACAGTAGGAGAGACCCAGTACTTC; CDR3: CSATSTVGETQYF
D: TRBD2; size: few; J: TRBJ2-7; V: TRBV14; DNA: TGTGCCAGCAGCCGCGGGACTAGCGGGACCCGTCCCTACGAGCAGTACTTC; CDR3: CASSRGTSGTRPYEQYF
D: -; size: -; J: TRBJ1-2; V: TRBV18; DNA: TGTGCCAGCTCAAGGGATCTAAATAACTATGGCTACACCTTC; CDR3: CASSRDLNNYGYTF
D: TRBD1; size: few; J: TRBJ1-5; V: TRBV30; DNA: TGTGCCTGGAGGCCGACAGGGGGCCGGGATCAGCCCCAGCATTTT; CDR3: CAWRPTGGRDQPQHF
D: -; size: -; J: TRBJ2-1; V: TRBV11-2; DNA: TGTGCCAGCAGCCCCCCTTTTGGGCAGTTTCGGGAGTTCTTC; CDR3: CASSPPFGQFREFF
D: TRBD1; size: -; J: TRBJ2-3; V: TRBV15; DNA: TGTGCCACCAGCAGAGAATTCAGGGGGTCCACAGATACGCAGTATTTT; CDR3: CATSREFRGSTDTQYF
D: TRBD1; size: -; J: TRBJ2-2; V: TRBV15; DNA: TGTGCCACCGCTACCGGGACAGGGGTGAGGGAGCTGTTTTTT; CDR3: CATATGTGVRELFF
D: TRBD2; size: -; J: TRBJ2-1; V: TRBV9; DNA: TGTGCCAGCAGCGTCTCTAGCGGGATGGGGGACAATGAGCAGTTCTTC; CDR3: CASSVSSGMGDNEQFF
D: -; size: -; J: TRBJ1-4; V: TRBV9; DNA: TGTGCCAGCAGCGTAGCGGGCAGGGCCTATGAAAAACTGTTTTTT; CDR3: CASSVAGRAYEKLFF
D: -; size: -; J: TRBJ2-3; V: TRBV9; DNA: TGTGCCAGCAGCGCGAGTGGCCTAGCTACAGATACGCAGTATTTT; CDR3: CASSASGLATDTQYF
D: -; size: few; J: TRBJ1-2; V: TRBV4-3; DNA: TGCGCCAGCAGCCAAACTAGCTATGGCTACACCTTC; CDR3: CASSQTSYGYTF
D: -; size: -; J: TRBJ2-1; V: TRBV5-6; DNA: TGTGCCAGCAGCCGGCAGCTGGGACTTGGGGTCGGTGAGCAGTTCTTC; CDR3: CASSRQLGLGVGEQFF
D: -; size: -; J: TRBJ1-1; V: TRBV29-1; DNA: TGCAGCGTTGGACATGTTATGAACACTGAAGCTTTCTTT; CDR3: CSVGHVMNTEAFF
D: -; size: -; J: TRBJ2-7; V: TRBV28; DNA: TGTGCCAGCAGTTCGTCCGGCTCCAGCTCCTACGAGCAGTACTTC; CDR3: CASSSSGSSSYEQYF
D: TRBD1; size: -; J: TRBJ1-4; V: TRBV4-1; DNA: TGCGCCAGCAGCCAATCCGGGACAGATAATGAAAAACTGTTTTTT; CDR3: CASSQSGTDNEKLFF
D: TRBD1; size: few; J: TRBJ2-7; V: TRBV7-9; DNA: TGTGCCAGCAGCTTATCGGACAGGGCTAGCTCCTACGAGCAGTACTTC; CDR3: CASSLSDRASSYEQYF
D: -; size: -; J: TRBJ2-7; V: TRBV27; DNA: TGTGCCAGCAGTTTATTTGTTTCAGGGATCTCCTACGAGCAGTACTTC; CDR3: CASSLFVSGISYEQYF
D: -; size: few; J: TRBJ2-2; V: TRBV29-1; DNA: TGCAGCGCCTGGTCGCGGTCGTTCACCGGGGAGCTGTTTTTT; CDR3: CSAWSRSFTGELFF
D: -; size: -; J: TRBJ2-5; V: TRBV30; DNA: TGTGCCTGGAGTGGGGGCGGAGAGACCCAGTACTTC; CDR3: CAWSGGGETQYF